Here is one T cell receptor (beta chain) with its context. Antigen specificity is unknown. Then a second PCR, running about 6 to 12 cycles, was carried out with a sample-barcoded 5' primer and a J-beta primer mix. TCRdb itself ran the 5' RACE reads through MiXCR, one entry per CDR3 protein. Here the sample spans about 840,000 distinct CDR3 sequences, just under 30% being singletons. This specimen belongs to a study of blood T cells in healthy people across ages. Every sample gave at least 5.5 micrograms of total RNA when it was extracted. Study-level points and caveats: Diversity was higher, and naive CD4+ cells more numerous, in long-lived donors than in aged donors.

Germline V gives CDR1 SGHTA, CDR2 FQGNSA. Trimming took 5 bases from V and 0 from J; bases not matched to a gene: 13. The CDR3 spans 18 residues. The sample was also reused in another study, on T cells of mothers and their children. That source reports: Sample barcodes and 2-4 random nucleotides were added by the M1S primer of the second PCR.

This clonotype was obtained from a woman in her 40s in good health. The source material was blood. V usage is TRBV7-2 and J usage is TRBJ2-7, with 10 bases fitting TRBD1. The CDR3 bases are TGTGCCAGCAGCCGCGTAAAAGGGACAGGGGTCACCTCCTACGAGCAGTACTTC. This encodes CASSRVKGTGVTSYEQYF.